Below are 27 T cell receptor beta chains sequenced from a single sample in a study of breast tumors, draining lymph nodes, adjacent tissues. Samples came from axillary lymph nodes draining the breast cancer. TCRdb used MiXCR to reprocess the multiplex PCR reads, holding one entry per CDR3 protein. The sample has about 230,000 distinct CDR3 sequences; approximately 29% are singletons. The sequenced sample was axillary lymph node tissue. All receptors come from a female donor with breast cancer. Some clones in this sample may be carry-over from other donors' samples.

In its sample, this clonotype was seen a few times. A read error may be the cause here, since a much bigger clone is one base away. The V call is TRBV20-1, the J call TRBJ2-1, with TRBD2 identical over 13 bases. The germline V gene encodes CDR1 DFQATT and CDR2 SNEGSKA (reference sequence). This CDR3 region has 12 residues. V shed 6 bases, J shed 15 bases, and the junction held 8 bases outside the gene matches. The CDR3 DNA reads as TGCAGTGCGTTAACTAGCGGGAGGGCAGCGTTCTTC. It encodes CSALTSGRAAFF.

With respect to this clonotype: A clone one base away is much larger, so this may be a read error. The rearrangement uses TRBV20-1 and TRBJ2-1; the D gene is possibly TRBD1 (5 bases). The germline CDR1 and CDR2 sequences are DFQATT and SNEGSKA (reference sequence). This CDR3 has 11 residues. The CDR3 nucleotides are TGCAGTGCTAGAAAGGACAATGAGCAGTCCTTC. Its translation: CSARKDNEQSF.

In the case of this clonotype: Here the CDR3 omits its conserved ending phenylalanine or tryptophan, so a read error is the likely source. This rearrangement joins TRBV7-9 to TRBJ2-7; 7 bases are a match to TRBD2. The J segment lost 2 bases and the V segment lost 1 base, leaving 2 bases of the junction unmatched. The CDR3 has 14 residues. CDR1 and CDR2 (germline): SEHNR, FQNEAQ (reference sequence). DNA for the CDR3: TGTGCCAGCAGCTTAGTGGGAGGGGCCTACGAGCAGTACCTC. Residues: CASSLVGGAYEQYL.

This clonotype was picked up many times. The V call is TRBV6-5, the J call TRBJ2-6; tentative D call: TRBD1 (6 bases). The CDR3 length is 15 residues. From germline, CDR1 is MNHEY and CDR2 SVGAGI. Trimming left V 6 bases short and J 4 bases short, with 13 bases between. The CDR3 protein is CASSLDRAGANVLTF. The CDR3 region has the DNA TGTGCCAGCAGCCTGGACAGAGCAGGGGCCAACGTCCTGACTTTC.

This clonotype has only one observation. V is TRBV20-1 and J is TRBJ1-2; D gene ambiguous. The CDR3 contains 15 residues. Trimming stripped 6 bases from V and 3 bases from J, with 20 bases between. CDR1 DFQATT and CDR2 SNEGSKA come from the germline V gene (reference sequence). The CDR3 sequence: CSAEIPGLGHYGYTF. For the CDR3, the DNA is TGCAGTGCAGAGATCCCGGGGTTGGGCCACTATGGCTACACCTTC.

This clonotype was detected a few times. The rearrangement links TRBV25-1 to TRBJ1-1, with D unresolved. The germline V gene has CDR1 MGHDK and CDR2 SYGVNS. The CDR3 contains 13 residues. Trimming pared 6 bases from V and 0 bases from J, leaving 8 bases between. CDR3 bases: TGTGCCAGCAGATTCTATTTGAACACTGAAGCTTTCTTT. This gives the protein CASRFYLNTEAFF.

Ten or more counts support this clonotype. CDR3 protein: CSAGDRHSSGNTIYF. For the CDR3, the DNA is TGCAGTGCTGGTGACAGACACAGCTCTGGAAACACCATATATTTT. The chain carries TRBV20-1 and TRBJ1-3, with D possibly matching TRBD1 (5 bases). The CDR3 spans 15 residues. The germline gives CDR1 DFQATT, CDR2 SNEGSKA (reference sequence). Between the trimmed V and J ends, which lost 5 bases and 0 bases, there was a span of 14 bases.

The sample holds many counts of this clonotype. V and J are TRBV7-9 and TRBJ2-1; no firm D call. There are 12 residues in the CDR3. V gave up 3 bases and J gave up 13 bases, with 13 bases separating them. Germline V CDR1 and CDR2: SEHNR, FQNEAQ (reference sequence). CDR3 nucleotide sequence: TGTGCCAGCAGCTTGCAGTGGGCTATCCAGTTCTTC. Residues: CASSLQWAIQFF.

Details on this clonotype: A much larger clone differs by one base, so this may be a read error. The rearrangement uses TRBV6-1 and TRBJ2-1, with 7 bases lining up with TRBD2. The CDR3 spans 14 residues. V gave up 7 bases and J gave up 8 bases; unmatched junction bases: 11. Germline CDR1 reads MNHNS; CDR2 reads SASEGT. The CDR3 nucleotides read TGTGCCAGCATGGCTAGCGGAATAGACGATGAGCAGTTCTTC. Protein product: CASMASGIDDEQFF.

This clonotype is a singleton in its sample. The V and J genes are TRBV28 and TRBJ2-7; tentatively, D is TRBD1 or TRBD2 (5 bases each). V was trimmed by 5 bases and J by 2 bases, leaving 16 bases between them. This CDR3 is 15 amino acids long. The germline V gene has CDR1 MDHEN and CDR2 SYDVKM. CDR3 bases: TGTGCCAGCAGTCTACCGGGGACCGGCCCCTACGAGCAGTACTTC. Translating gives CASSLPGTGPYEQYF.

Concerning this clonotype: A much more abundant neighbour one base away suggests this may be a read error. A read error is likely, as this CDR3 ends without the conserved phenylalanine or tryptophan. The J gene is TRBJ2-1, the V gene TRBV9, with 8 bases identical to TRBD2. The CDR3 sequence is 13 residues long. The germline V gene encodes CDR1 SGDLS and CDR2 YYNGEE. V trimming: 7 bases; J trimming: 5 bases; junction bases outside the gene matches: 5. CDR3 in DNA: TGTGCCAGCTCCTCGGGGGGGGACAATGAGCAGTTCTCC. Amino acid sequence: CASSSGGDNEQFS.

Concerning this clonotype itself: One junction end does not reproduce the germline sequence, and a read error may be involved. The CDR3 loop reads CASSLRAKGGYGYPF. CDR3 DNA sequence: TGTGCCAGCAGCCTCCGGGCCAAGGGAGGCTATGGCTACCCCTTC. V gene TRBV7-2 combines with J gene TRBJ1-2; no clear D gene. CDR3 length: 15 amino acids. CDR1 is SGHTA, CDR2 FQGNSA, per germline.

This clonotype was observed many times. The rearrangement joins TRBV6-5 to TRBJ2-3, with 11 bases aligning to TRBD1. Trimming cost V 5 bases and J 1 base; bases outside gene matches: 2. Per germline, CDR1 MNHEY and CDR2 SVGAGI. CDR3 size: 15 residues. The CDR3 sequence: CASSRTGGRTDTQYF. CDR3 sequence (DNA): TGTGCCAGCAGTCGGACAGGGGGCCGCACAGATACGCAGTATTTT.

The sample holds many counts of this clonotype. V usage is TRBV4-2 and J usage is TRBJ2-1; 8 bases match TRBD2. The CDR3 covers 16 residues. Per the germline V gene, CDR1 is LGHNA and CDR2 is YNFKEQ. The V gene end was trimmed by 2 bases and the J gene end by 4 bases; junction bases not matched to a gene: 7. In DNA form, the CDR3 reads TGTGCCAGCAGCCAACCAGCGGGGGATCTTTACAATGAGCAGTTCTTC. It encodes CASSQPAGDLYNEQFF.

This clonotype was recorded a few times. Mismatch with germline at one junction end may stem from a read error. V is TRBV6-5 and J is TRBJ2-2, with D hard to call. In germline, CDR1 is MNHEY, CDR2 SVGAGI. The CDR3 is made up of 12 amino acids. CDR3 DNA sequence: TGTGCCAGCAGTCACTCGTCCGGGGAGCTGTTTTTT. Protein: CASSHSSGELFF.

Of note for this clonotype: At one end, the junction sequence differs from germline, possibly due to a read error. The V gene is TRBV7-9, the J gene TRBJ1-6; 7 bases agree with TRBD1. Looked up from germline, CDR1 is SEHNR and CDR2 is FQNEAQ (reference sequence). The CDR3 consists of 14 residues. The CDR3 nucleotides are TGTGCTAGCAGCCAGACAGGGAATAATTCACCCCCCCACTTT. Its translation is CASSQTGNNSPPHF.

This clonotype was found a few times. This may come from a read error, since a much larger clone is one base off. The chain joins TRBV6-1 to TRBJ1-5; D is uncertain. With 7 bases removed from V and 3 bases from J, the gap between germline ends came to 13 bases. Looked up from germline, CDR1 is MNHNS and CDR2 is SASEGT. This CDR3 has 14 residues. CDR3 in DNA: TGTGCCAGCATTCTGGGAGGGTACAATCAGCCCCAGCATTTT. Encoded protein: CASILGGYNQPQHF.

The chain carries TRBV3-1 and TRBJ2-4; no firm D call. The ends were cut back, 0 bases at V and 1 base at J, with 7 bases in the middle. Germline CDR1 is LGHDT and CDR2 is YNNKEL (reference sequence). The CDR3 extends over 15 amino acids. CDR3 residues: CASSQDPGAKNIQYF. The CDR3 DNA sequence: TGTGCCAGCAGCCAAGATCCAGGCGCCAAAAACATTCAGTACTTC.

As for this clonotype: A single base separates this from a much larger clone, so it may be a read error. The chain joins TRBV12-3 or TRBV12-4 to TRBJ2-5; tentatively, D is TRBD2 (6 bases). The ends were cut back, 3 bases at V and 5 bases at J, with 19 bases in the middle. There are 16 residues in the CDR3. CDR3 residues: CASSFMGGGQRETQYF. DNA of the CDR3: TGTGCCAGCAGTTTCATGGGGGGAGGACAAAGGGAGACCCAGTACTTC.

This clonotype has a count of ten or more. The chain recombines TRBV5-1 with TRBJ1-4; no reliable D call. V lost 4 bases and J 7 bases, leaving 17 bases between the germline ends. Germline loops: CDR1 SGHRS, CDR2 YFSETQ. The length of the CDR3 is 15 residues. The CDR3 DNA is TGCGCCAGCAGCAGGCAGGCCTCCGACGGTGAAAAACTGTTTTTT. Its translation is CASSRQASDGEKLFF.

Turning to this clonotype: A read error is possible here, since a much larger clone lies one base away. Without the conserved terminal phenylalanine or tryptophan, this CDR3 likely stems from a read error. The chain joins TRBV6-5 to TRBJ2-7; D unresolved. This CDR3 region has 13 residues. The V gene's germline CDR1 is MNHEY and CDR2 SVGAGI. The ends were cut back, 5 bases at V and 3 bases at J, with 11 bases in the middle. CDR3 coding DNA: TGTGCCAGCAGTCACGGCGGTTACTACGAGCAGTACCTC. This sequence encodes CASSHGGYYEQYL.

As to this clonotype: The conserved phenylalanine or tryptophan normally closing the CDR3 is absent here, so this likely arose from a read error. V gene TRBV28 combines with J gene TRBJ2-7; D uncertain. This CDR3 spans 12 amino acids. In germline, CDR1 is MDHEN, CDR2 SYDVKM. V shed 3 bases and J shed 4 bases, with 7 bases lying between them. CDR3 DNA: TGTGCCAGCAGTTTGGACGGGTACGAGCAGTACCTC. Amino acid sequence: CASSLDGYEQYL.

The table lists this clonotype with many counts. This may stem from a read error, because a much larger clone lies one nucleotide away. The J gene is TRBJ2-1, the V gene TRBV20-1; unclear D gene. Looked up from germline, CDR1 is DFQATT and CDR2 is SNEGSKA (reference sequence). CDR3 length: 14 amino acids. The CDR3, as DNA: TGCAGTGCTGAAGGAGACGGCGCCTACACTGAGCAGTTCTTC. Its protein is CSAEGDGAYTEQFF.

A remark on this clonotype: This may be a read error, as it is one base from a much larger clone. The CDR3 DNA reads TGTGCCAGCAGGCCCTGGATAGGAAACAATGAGCAGTTCTTC. It specifies CASRPWIGNNEQFF. The chain recombines TRBV6-5 with TRBJ2-1, with D unresolved. This CDR3 contains 14 residues. Per germline, CDR1 MNHEY and CDR2 SVGAGI. V dropped 6 bases and J dropped 5 bases, with 14 bases sitting between them.

This clonotype was detected many times. V usage is TRBV18 and J usage is TRBJ1-5; TRBD1 aligns across 7 bases. Germline V CDR1 and CDR2: KGHSH, LQKENI. Trimming at V came to 2 bases and at J to 5 bases, leaving 3 bases not matched to a gene. The CDR3 has 14 amino acids. The CDR3: CASSPRTGDQPQHF. The CDR3 nucleotides are TGTGCCAGCTCACCAAGGACAGGCGATCAGCCCCAGCATTTT.

As concerns this clonotype: A single base separates this from a much larger clone, so it may be a read error. V gene TRBV11-2 combines with J gene TRBJ2-7; D is ambiguous. The germline gives CDR1 SGHAT, CDR2 FQNNGV. Trimming shortened V by 3 bases and J by 4 bases, and 13 bases separated the two germline ends. This CDR3 spans 14 amino acids. Here the CDR3 reads CASSLRPSAYEQYF. CDR3 sequence (DNA): TGTGCCAGCAGCTTGAGGCCTTCCGCGTACGAGCAGTACTTC.

The DNA of the CDR3 is TGTGCCAGCAGCCTCAGTCAGGCCTCCACCTTC. This encodes CASSLSQASTF. The chain uses TRBV6-1 and TRBJ1-2; no definite D call. The CDR3 sequence is 11 residues long. Germline values: CDR1 MNHNS, CDR2 SASEGT. V gave up 6 bases and J gave up 13 bases, with 15 bases separating them.